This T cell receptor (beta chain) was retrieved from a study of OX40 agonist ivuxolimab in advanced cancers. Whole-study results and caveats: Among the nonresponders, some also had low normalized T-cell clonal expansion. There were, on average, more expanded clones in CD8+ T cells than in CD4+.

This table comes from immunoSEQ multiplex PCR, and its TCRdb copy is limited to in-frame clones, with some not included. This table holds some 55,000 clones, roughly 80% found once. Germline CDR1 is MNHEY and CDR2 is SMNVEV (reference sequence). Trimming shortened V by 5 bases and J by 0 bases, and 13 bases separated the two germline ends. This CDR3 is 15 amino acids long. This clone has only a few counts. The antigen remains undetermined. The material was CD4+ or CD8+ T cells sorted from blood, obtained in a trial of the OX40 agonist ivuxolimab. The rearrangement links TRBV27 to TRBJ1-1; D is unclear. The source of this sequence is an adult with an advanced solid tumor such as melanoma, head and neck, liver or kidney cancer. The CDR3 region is CASSPGGRMNTEAFF. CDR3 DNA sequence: TGTGCCAGCAGTCCCGGAGGAAGGATGAACACTGAAGCTTTCTTT.